This T cell receptor beta chain stems from a study of a mutant IDH1 vaccine in newly diagnosed glioma. Study overall: Patients began vaccination 4-6 weeks after radiotherapy alone, or with temozolomide cycles. Patients had received radiotherapy, temozolomide, or both previously, most receiving both. Treated patients had a mean age of approximately 40 years and a sex split that was roughly 60% male and about 38% female. Whole-study findings and limits: A vaccine-induced immune response developed in roughly 93% of the patients.

Described time point: week 5, during vaccination. Vaccinated patients received 300 ug of mutant IDH1 20-mer peptide per dose, with topical imiquimod. V lost 6 bases, J lost 0 bases, and 13 bases lay in between. This CDR3 contains 15 residues. The V gene's germline CDR1 is SEHNR and CDR2 FQNEAQ (reference sequence). Note on this clone: Its target is not known.

The assay was immunoSEQ multiplex PCR, and TCRdb's table has in-frame clones only and misses some. The sample includes about 25,000 clones, approximately 80% seen only once; the top ten take roughly a tenth. The input for sequencing was PBMCs, taken from a glioma patient whose treatment included an IDH1 peptide vaccine. The clonotype comes from a man aged 40-50 years with glioma. The V and J genes are TRBV7-9 and TRBJ2-3; D is perhaps TRBD2 (5 bases). The CDR3 sequence: CASSSPRGSTDTQYF. The CDR3 DNA follows: TGTGCCAGCAGTTCACCACGGGGTAGCACAGATACGCAGTATTTT.